Below are 10 T cell receptor beta chains sequenced from a single sample in a study of T cell repertoires in cytomegalovirus infection. TCRdb processed the reads anew with MiXCR; each CDR3 protein has one entry. In the table there are about 900,000 distinct CDR3 sequences, approximately 31% of which are singletons. Their antigens remain unidentified. This specimen consisted of cultured CD8+ T cells from PBMCs, obtained from culture after CMV antigen stimulation. All receptors derive from a human donor in good health (CMV status not recorded). Some clones in this sample may be carry-over from other donors' samples.

This clonotype has just a few counts. The V and J genes are TRBV6-1 and TRBJ2-2, with D perhaps matching TRBD1 (6 bases). This CDR3 contains 14 residues. V was trimmed by 5 bases and J by 5 bases, leaving 12 bases between them. Per the germline V gene, CDR1 is MNHNS and CDR2 is SASEGT. Written as DNA, the CDR3 is TGTGCCAGCAGTATCGACAGGCCGACCGGGGAGCTGTTTTTT. Translated: CASSIDRPTGELFF.

This chain joins TRBV19 and TRBJ1-1, with D tentatively TRBD1 (5 bases). This CDR3 comprises 12 residues. Trimming took 1 base from V and 9 from J, leaving 9 bases between them. Per germline, CDR1 LNHDA and CDR2 SQIVND (reference sequence). This CDR3 reads CASSIGGTQAFF. Here the CDR3 DNA reads TGTGCCAGTAGTATAGGGGGGACTCAAGCTTTCTTT.

A few counts support this clonotype. The genes are TRBV19 and TRBJ2-5; D call uncertain. Between the trimmed V and J ends, which lost 4 bases and 1 base, there was a span of 7 bases. Per the germline V gene, CDR1 is LNHDA and CDR2 is SQIVND (reference sequence). This CDR3 is 13 amino acids long. The CDR3 loop is CASSRLAQETQYF. The CDR3 DNA reads TGTGCCAGTAGTAGACTTGCCCAAGAGACCCAGTACTTC.

Only a few counts were recorded for this clonotype. The rearrangement joins TRBV7-2 to TRBJ2-1, with D hard to call. The CDR3 consists of 13 residues. Per the germline V gene, CDR1 is SGHTA and CDR2 is FQGNSA. Trimming shortened V by 3 bases and J by 9 bases, and 12 bases separated the two germline ends. The CDR3 nucleotides read TGTGCCAGCAGCTTTGGACCGAGTGGTGAGCAGTTCTTC. It yields the protein CASSFGPSGEQFF.

This clonotype was picked up a small number of times. The rearrangement links TRBV24-1 to TRBJ2-2, with 8 bases fitting TRBD1. This CDR3 spans 17 amino acids. V was clipped by 1 base and J by 7 bases; unmatched bases: 10. Per germline, CDR1 KGHDR and CDR2 SFDVKD. The CDR3 DNA sequence: TGTGCCACCAGTGATTTCGAGACAGGGGTGGAGAACGGGGAGCTGTTTTTT. As protein: CATSDFETGVENGELFF.

This clonotype has at least ten counts. J is TRBJ2-7 and V is TRBV7-8; D remains ambiguous. The CDR3 consists of 13 residues. Germline assignment: CDR1 SGHVS and CDR2 FQNEAQ. Trimming removed 3 bases from V and 0 bases from J, with 6 bases in between. The CDR3 sequence: CASSFELSYEQYF. CDR3 coding DNA: TGTGCCAGCAGCTTTGAGCTCTCCTACGAGCAGTACTTC.

On this clonotype: Mismatch with germline at one junction end may stem from a read error. The chain combines TRBV19 with TRBJ2-2; 11 bases map to TRBD1. There are 15 residues in the CDR3. Germline values: CDR1 LNHDA, CDR2 SQIVND (reference sequence). The CDR3 DNA reads as TGTGCGGTACGAGGACAGGGGGCGCAGTCCGGGGATCTGTTTTTT. Amino acids: CAVRGQGAQSGDLFF. Variable domain in full (rest from reference TRBV19 and TRBJ2-2): DGGITQSPKYLFRKEGQNVTLSCEQNLNHDAMYWYRQDPGQGLRLIYYSQIVNDFQKGDIAEGYSVSREKKESFPLTVTSAQKNPTAFYLCAVRGQGAQSGDLFFGEGSRLTVL.

At least ten counts were recorded for this clonotype. V is TRBV7-8 and J is TRBJ2-5; 14 nucleotides match TRBD2. Trimming at V came to 3 bases and at J to 4 bases, leaving 4 bases not matched to a gene. In germline, CDR1 is SGHVS, CDR2 FQNEAQ. The CDR3 covers 16 residues. The CDR3 region has the DNA TGTGCCAGCAGCTTTCCGGGACTAGCGGGGGTAGAGACCCAGTACTTC. As protein: CASSFPGLAGVETQYF.

This clonotype was seen more than once but under ten times. The chain employs TRBV7-4 and TRBJ2-3; 13 positions match TRBD2. CDR1 and CDR2 from the germline V gene are SGHVT and SQSDAQ. J lost 6 bases, V lost 6 bases, and 6 bases had no gene match. The CDR3 is 15 residues long. CDR3: CASRLPGLAGDTQYF. The CDR3 coding sequence is TGTGCCAGCAGGCTTCCGGGACTAGCGGGGGATACGCAGTATTTT.

In its sample, this clonotype was seen a few times. The rearrangement joins TRBV6-1 to TRBJ1-6; D gene unclear. This CDR3 is built from 15 residues. Germline CDR1 is MNHNS and CDR2 is SASEGT. The V gene lost 3 bases and the J gene lost 0 bases, with 6 bases spanning the gap. The CDR3 is CASSEYSSYNSPLHF. CDR3 sequence (DNA): TGTGCCAGCAGTGAGTACAGCTCCTATAATTCACCCCTCCACTTT.